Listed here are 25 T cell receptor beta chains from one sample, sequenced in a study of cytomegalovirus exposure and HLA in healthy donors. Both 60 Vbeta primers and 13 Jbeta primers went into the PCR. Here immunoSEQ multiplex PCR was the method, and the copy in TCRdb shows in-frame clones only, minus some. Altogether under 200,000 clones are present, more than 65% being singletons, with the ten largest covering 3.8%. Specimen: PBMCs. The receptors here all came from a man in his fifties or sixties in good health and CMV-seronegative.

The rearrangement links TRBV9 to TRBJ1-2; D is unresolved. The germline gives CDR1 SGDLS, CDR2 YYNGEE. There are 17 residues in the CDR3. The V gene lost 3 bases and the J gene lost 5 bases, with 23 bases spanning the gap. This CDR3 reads CASSADPEGSPGYGYTF. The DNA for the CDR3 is TGTGCCAGCAGCGCGGACCCTGAGGGATCCCCGGGGTATGGCTACACCTTC.

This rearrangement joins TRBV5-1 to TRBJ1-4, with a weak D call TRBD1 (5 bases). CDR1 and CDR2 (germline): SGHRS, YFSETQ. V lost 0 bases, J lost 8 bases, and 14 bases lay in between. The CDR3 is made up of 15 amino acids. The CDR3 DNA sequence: TGCGCCAGCAGCTTGGTGGGCAGGGAGGAGGAAAAACTGTTTTTT. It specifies CASSLVGREEEKLFF.

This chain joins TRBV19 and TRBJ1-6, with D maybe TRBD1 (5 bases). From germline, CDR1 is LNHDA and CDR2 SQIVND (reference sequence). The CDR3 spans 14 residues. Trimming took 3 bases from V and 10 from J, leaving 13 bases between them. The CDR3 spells CASSIQGEGSPLHF. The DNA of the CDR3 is TGTGCCAGTAGTATTCAGGGTGAAGGATCACCCCTCCACTTT.

This chain's CDR3 is CASSENRGVSGANVLTF. The CDR3 DNA sequence: TGTGCCAGCAGTGAGAACAGGGGGGTGTCTGGGGCCAACGTCCTGACTTTC. The rearrangement links TRBV2 to TRBJ2-6; 8 nucleotides match TRBD1. This CDR3 has 17 residues. CDR1 and CDR2 (germline): SNHLY, FYNNEI. With 3 bases clipped from V and 1 base from J, the junction kept 5 bases outside the gene matches.

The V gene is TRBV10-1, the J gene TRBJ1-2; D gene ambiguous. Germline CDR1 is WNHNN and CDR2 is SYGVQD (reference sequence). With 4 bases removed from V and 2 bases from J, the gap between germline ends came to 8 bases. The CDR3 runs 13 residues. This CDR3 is CASSVAANYGYTF. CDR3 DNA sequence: TGCGCCAGCAGTGTAGCGGCGAACTATGGCTACACCTTC.

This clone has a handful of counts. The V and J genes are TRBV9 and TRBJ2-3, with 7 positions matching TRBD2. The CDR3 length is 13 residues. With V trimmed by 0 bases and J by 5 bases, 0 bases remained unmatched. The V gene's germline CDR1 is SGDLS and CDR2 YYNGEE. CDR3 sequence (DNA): TGTGCCAGCAGCGTAGGCGGGGGAGATACGCAGTATTTT. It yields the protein CASSVGGGDTQYF.

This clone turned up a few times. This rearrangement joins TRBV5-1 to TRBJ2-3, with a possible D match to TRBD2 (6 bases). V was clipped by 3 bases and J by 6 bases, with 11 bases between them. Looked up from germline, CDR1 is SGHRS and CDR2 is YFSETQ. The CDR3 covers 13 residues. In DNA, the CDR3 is TGCGCCAGCAGCTCGACTAGGGCCGATACGCAGTATTTT. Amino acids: CASSSTRADTQYF.

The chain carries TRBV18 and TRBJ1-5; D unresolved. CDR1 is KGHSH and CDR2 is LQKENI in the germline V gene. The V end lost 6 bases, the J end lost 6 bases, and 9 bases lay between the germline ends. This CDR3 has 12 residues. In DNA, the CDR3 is TGTGCCAGCTCGACTTACGGTCAGCCCCAGCATTTT. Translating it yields CASSTYGQPQHF.

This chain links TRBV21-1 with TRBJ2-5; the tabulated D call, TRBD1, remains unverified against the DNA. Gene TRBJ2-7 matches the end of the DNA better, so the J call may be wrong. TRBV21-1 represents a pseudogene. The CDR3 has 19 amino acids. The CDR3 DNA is TGTGCCAGCAGCATTGCTCGAGGACCATTATCAGGGGGCTCCTACGAGCAGTACTTC. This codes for CASSIARGPLSGGSYEQYF.

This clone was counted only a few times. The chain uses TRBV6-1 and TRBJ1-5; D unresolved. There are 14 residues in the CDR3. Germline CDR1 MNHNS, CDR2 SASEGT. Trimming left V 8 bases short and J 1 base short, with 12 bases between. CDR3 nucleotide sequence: TGTGCCAGCTTACGGGGAAGAAGCAATCAGCCCCAGCATTTT. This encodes CASLRGRSNQPQHF.

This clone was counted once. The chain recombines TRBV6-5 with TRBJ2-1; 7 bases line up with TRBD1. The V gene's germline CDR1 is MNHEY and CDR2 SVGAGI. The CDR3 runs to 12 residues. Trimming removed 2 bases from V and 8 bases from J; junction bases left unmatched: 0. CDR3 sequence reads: CASSYDRDEQFF. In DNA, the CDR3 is TGTGCCAGCAGTTACGACAGGGATGAGCAGTTCTTC.

The chain's CDR3 is CASSLQGLAGELFF. The CDR3 DNA sequence: TGTGCCAGCTCTCTACAGGGGTTGGCCGGGGAGCTGTTTTTT. The chain is built from TRBV18 and TRBJ2-2; 7 bases agree with TRBD1. The junction had 7 bases not matched to a gene; V was cut back by 6 bases and J by 6 bases. Germline lookup yields CDR1 KGHSH and CDR2 LQKENI. The length of the CDR3 is 14 residues.

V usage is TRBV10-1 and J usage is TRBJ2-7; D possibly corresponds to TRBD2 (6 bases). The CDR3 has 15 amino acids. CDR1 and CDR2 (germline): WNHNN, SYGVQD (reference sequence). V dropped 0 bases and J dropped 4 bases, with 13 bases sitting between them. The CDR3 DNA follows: TGCGCCAGCAGTGAGTCATTTCTGGGGGGATACGAGCAGTACTTC. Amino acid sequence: CASSESFLGGYEQYF.

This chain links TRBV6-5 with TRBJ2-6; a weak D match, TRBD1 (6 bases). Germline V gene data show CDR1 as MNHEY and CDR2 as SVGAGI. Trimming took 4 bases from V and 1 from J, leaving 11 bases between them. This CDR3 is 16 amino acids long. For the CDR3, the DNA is TGTGCCAGCAGTTCCCTAGGACAGTCTGGGGCCAACGTCCTGACTTTC. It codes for CASSSLGQSGANVLTF.

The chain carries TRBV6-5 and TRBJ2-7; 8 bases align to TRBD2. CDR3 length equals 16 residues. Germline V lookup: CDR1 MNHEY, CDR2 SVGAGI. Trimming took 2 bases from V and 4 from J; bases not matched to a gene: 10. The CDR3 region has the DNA TGTGCCAGCAGTTACGCCCCGGGGGGGACACGTTACGAGCAGTACTTC. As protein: CASSYAPGGTRYEQYF.

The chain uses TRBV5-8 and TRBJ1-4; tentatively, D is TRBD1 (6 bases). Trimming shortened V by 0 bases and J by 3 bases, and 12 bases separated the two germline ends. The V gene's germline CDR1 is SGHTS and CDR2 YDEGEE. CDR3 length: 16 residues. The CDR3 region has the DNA TGTGCCAGCAGCTTGGCCCCAGGGGCCCCTAATGAAAAACTGTTTTTT. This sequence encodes CASSLAPGAPNEKLFF.

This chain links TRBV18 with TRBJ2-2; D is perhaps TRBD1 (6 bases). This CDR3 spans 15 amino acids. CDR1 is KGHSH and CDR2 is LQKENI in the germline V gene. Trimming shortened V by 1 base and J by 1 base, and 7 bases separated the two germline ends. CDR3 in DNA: TGTGCCAGCTCACCACTGGGACAGAACACCGGGGAGCTGTTTTTT. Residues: CASSPLGQNTGELFF.

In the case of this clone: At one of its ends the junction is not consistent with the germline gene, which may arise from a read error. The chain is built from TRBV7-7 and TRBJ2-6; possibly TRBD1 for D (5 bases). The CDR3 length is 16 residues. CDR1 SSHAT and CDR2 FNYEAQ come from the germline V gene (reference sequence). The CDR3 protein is CASSPGPKGGANVLTF. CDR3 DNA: TGTGCTAGCAGCCCTGGCCCAAAGGGGGGGGCCAACGTCCTGACTTTC.

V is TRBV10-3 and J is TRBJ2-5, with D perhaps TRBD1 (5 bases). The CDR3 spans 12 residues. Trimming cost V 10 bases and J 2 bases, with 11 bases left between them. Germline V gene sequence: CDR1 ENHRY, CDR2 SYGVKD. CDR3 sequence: CATGTGQETQYF. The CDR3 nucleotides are TGTGCCACTGGTACAGGACAAGAGACCCAGTACTTC.

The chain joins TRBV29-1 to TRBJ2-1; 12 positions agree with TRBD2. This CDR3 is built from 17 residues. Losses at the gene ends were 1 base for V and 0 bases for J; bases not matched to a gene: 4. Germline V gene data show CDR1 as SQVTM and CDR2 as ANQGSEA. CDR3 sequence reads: CSVEGLAGDHSYNEQFF. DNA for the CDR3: TGCAGCGTTGAAGGACTAGCGGGGGACCACTCCTACAATGAGCAGTTCTTC.

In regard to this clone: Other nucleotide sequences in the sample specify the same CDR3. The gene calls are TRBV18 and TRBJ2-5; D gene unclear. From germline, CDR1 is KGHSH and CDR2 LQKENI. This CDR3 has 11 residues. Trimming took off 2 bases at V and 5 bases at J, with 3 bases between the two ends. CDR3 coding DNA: TGTGCCAGCTCACCAGAGGAGACCCAGTACTTC. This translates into CASSPEETQYF.

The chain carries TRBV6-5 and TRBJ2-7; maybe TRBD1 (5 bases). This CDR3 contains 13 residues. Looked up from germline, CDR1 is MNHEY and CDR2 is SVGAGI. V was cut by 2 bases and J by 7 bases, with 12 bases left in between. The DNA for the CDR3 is TGTGCCAGCAGTTACGGGGCAGCGAAAGAGCAGTACTTC. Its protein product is CASSYGAAKEQYF.

The CDR3 loop is CASSPRRGANYGYTF. Written as DNA, the CDR3 is TGTGCCAGCAGCCCCCGGCGCGGCGCTAACTATGGCTACACCTTC. The rearrangement links TRBV9 to TRBJ1-2; no definite D call. In germline, CDR1 is SGDLS, CDR2 YYNGEE. The V gene lost 4 bases and the J gene lost 0 bases, with 13 bases spanning the gap. CDR3 length: 15 amino acids.

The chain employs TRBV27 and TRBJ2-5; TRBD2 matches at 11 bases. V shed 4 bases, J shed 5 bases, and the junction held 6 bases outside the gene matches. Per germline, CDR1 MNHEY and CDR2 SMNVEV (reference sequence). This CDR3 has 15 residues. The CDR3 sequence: CASSSSGGTGETQYF. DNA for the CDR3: TGTGCCAGCAGTTCTAGCGGGGGGACGGGGGAGACCCAGTACTTC.

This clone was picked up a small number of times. The DNA of the CDR3 is TGCGCCAGCAGCCTTGGGGGGGGGCCGACAGATACGCAGTATTTT. This translates into CASSLGGGPTDTQYF. The V and J genes are TRBV5-1 and TRBJ2-3; possibly TRBD2 for D (7 bases). Germline V gene sequence: CDR1 SGHRS, CDR2 YFSETQ. V was clipped by 4 bases and J by 3 bases, with 15 bases between them. The CDR3 has 15 residues.